The entry that follows covers one T cell receptor (beta chain) sequence. This record comes from a study of blood T cell repertoires in COVID-19. Study at large: Specimens from acute and convalescent COVID-19 originated in the United States, Italy and Spain. PBMCs, B-cell-depleted T cells, or T cells were the source of the cDNA or gDNA that made up the material.

Original methodology: Estimates of nucleated cell counts were drawn from the amplification of reference gene primers. The table came from immunoSEQ multiplex PCR; TCRdb's copy has only in-frame clones and leaves some out. V and J calls and clone size are those listed in that table; D and trimming were worked out from the DNA. The repertoire includes fewer than 300,000 clones, around four fifths of them detected once, and 4.5% to 7% sits in the top ten. The V end was cut by 7 bases, the J end by 2 bases, with 11 bases between. CDR1 and CDR2 (germline): MGHDK, SYGVNS. The CDR3 loop spans 13 amino acids.

The sample consisted of peripheral blood. This sequence originates from a man aged 80 or over with acute or convalescent COVID-19. The chain joins TRBV25-1 to TRBJ1-1; a weak D match, TRBD1 (6 bases). This chain's CDR3 is CASTGQPNTEAFF. The CDR3 DNA sequence: TGTGCCAGCACAGGACAGCCAAACACTGAAGCTTTCTTT.